This T cell receptor beta chain was observed in a study of CD4 T cells in relation to SARS-CoV-2 and coronaviruses. Study summary: Crossreactive spike epitopes shared across donors were mapped to their HLA restriction.

Uncultured naive and memory CD4+ T cells supplied DNA for deep TCR-beta sequencing. Profiling relied on immunoSEQ multiplex PCR, and the TCRdb table lists in-frame clones only, not all of them. This sample yields 60,000 or so clones, of which 85% to 95% are seen a single time; around 0.14% belongs to the top ten. Before the COVID-19 pandemic, during about 2011-2019, CD4+ T cells were taken from unexposed donors. Sequenced material: naive CD4+ T cells from PBMCs. The subset was: naive CD4+ T cells isolated by negative enrichment. The clonotype comes from a human donor in good health.

The CDR3 here is CASSPLEGGREQYF. The CDR3 DNA reads TGTGCCAGCTCACCATTAGAGGGGGGGCGCGAGCAGTACTTC. The J gene is TRBJ2-7, the V gene TRBV18; possibly TRBD2 for D (7 bases). Trimming took 2 bases from V and 6 from J, leaving 14 bases between them. The germline V gene encodes CDR1 KGHSH and CDR2 LQKENI. The CDR3 loop spans 14 amino acids. Full variable domain (outside the CDR3, taken from reference TRBV18 and TRBJ2-7): NAGVMQNPRHLVRRRGQEARLRCSPMKGHSHVYWYRQLPEEGLKFMVYLQKENIIDESGMPKERFSAEFPKEGPSILRIQQVVRGDSAAYFCASSPLEGGREQYFGPGTRLTVT.